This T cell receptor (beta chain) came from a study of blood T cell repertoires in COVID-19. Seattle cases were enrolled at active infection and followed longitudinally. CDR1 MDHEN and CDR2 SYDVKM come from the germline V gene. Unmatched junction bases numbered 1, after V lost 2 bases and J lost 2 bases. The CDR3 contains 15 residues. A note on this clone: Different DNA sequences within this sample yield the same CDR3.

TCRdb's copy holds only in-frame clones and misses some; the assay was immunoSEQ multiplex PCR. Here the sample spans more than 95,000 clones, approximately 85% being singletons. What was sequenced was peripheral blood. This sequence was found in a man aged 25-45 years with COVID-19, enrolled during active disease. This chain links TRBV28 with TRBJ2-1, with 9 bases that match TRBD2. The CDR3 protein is CASSLAGGPYNEQFF. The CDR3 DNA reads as TGTGCCAGCAGTTTAGCGGGGGGGCCCTACAATGAGCAGTTCTTC.